Following are 3 T cell receptor beta chains from one sample sequenced in a study of CD4 T cells in relation to SARS-CoV-2 and coronaviruses. TCRdb's table, derived via immunoSEQ multiplex PCR, lists solely in-frame clones and lacks some. This repertoire shows 25,000 to 30,000 clones, over 70% found once; its top ten account for 13%. Unexposed donor CD4+ T cells date from 2011-2018, before the COVID-19 pandemic. CD4+ T cells were isolated from the cells after roughly 11 days of culture. These TCRs are of unknown antigen specificity. Sequencing was done on a sample of CD4+ T cells from PBMCs, cultured in vitro. The origin of the receptors is a human donor in good health.

The chain employs TRBV9 and TRBJ1-2, with D maybe TRBD1 (6 bases). Looked up from germline, CDR1 is SGDLS and CDR2 is YYNGEE. The CDR3 sequence is 16 residues long. Trimming shortened V by 0 bases and J by 8 bases, and 20 bases separated the two germline ends. The CDR3 nucleotides are TGTGCCAGCAGCGTAGAGGACAGCCCCCCGGGGGGAGGCTACACCTTC. Protein product: CASSVEDSPPGGGYTF.

The V call is TRBV6-1, the J call TRBJ2-1; 10 bases are shared with TRBD2. Germline CDR1 MNHNS, CDR2 SASEGT. The CDR3 runs to 15 residues. V shed 3 bases and J 8 bases; nucleotides not matched to a gene: 7. CDR3 coding DNA: TGTGCCAGCAGTGATCCGGGACTAGCGCCCTATGAGCAGTTCTTC. It translates to CASSDPGLAPYEQFF.

This clone was picked up a small number of times. The gene calls are TRBV5-4 and TRBJ1-2; D remains ambiguous. CDR1 SGHNT and CDR2 YYREEE come from the germline V gene (reference sequence). The CDR3 covers 15 residues. Trimming cost V 0 bases and J 4 bases, with 13 bases left between them. CDR3 sequence reads: CASSLEAGRGYGYTF. CDR3 in DNA: TGTGCCAGCAGCTTGGAAGCCGGACGAGGCTATGGCTACACCTTC.